The next 10 T cell receptor beta chains were all read from a single sample in a study of shared clonotypes between healthy human individuals. This table comes from immunoSEQ multiplex PCR, and its TCRdb copy is limited to in-frame clones, with some not included. Of about 2.1 million clones listed, around 95% are singletons. Naive CD8 cells lacked CD45RO and underwent positive selection for CCR7, leaving out terminally differentiated effector memory CD45RA+ cells. Sequenced: naive CD8+ T cells from PBMCs. Every receptor here comes from a man between 18 and 35 years old in good health. Some clones in this sample may be carry-over from other donors' samples.

The V and J genes are TRBV9 and TRBJ2-7, with D possibly being TRBD2 (5 bases). Trimming took 0 bases from V and 2 from J, leaving 12 bases between them. Germline V gene lookup returns CDR1 SGDLS and CDR2 YYNGEE. This CDR3 has 15 amino acids. CDR3: CASSVEAGWAYEQYF. The CDR3 DNA reads TGTGCCAGCAGCGTAGAGGCGGGCTGGGCCTACGAGCAGTACTTC. Together with reference TRBV9 and TRBJ2-7, the CDR3 gives the full variable domain: DSGVTQTPKHLITATGQRVTLRCSPRSGDLSVYWYQQSLDQGLQFLIQYYNGEERAKGNILERFSAQQFPDLHSELNLSSLELGDSALYFCASSVEAGWAYEQYFGPGTRLTVT.

Comments on this clone: Distinct nucleotide sequences in the sample also encode this CDR3. V and J are TRBV7-9 and TRBJ2-1; unclear D gene. Germline CDR1 and CDR2: SEHNR and FQNEAQ (reference sequence). The length of the CDR3 is 14 residues. Trimming took 3 bases from V and 3 from J, leaving 9 bases between them. The CDR3 bases are TGTGCCAGCAGCTTGGACCCCAGCTACAATGAGCAGTTCTTC. It specifies CASSLDPSYNEQFF.

The V and J genes are TRBV4-2 and TRBJ2-7; a weak D match, TRBD1 (6 bases). Between the trimmed V and J ends, which lost 0 bases and 0 bases, there was a span of 9 bases. Germline loops: CDR1 LGHNA, CDR2 YNFKEQ. This CDR3 contains 15 residues. The CDR3 sequence is CASSQDPDSSYEQYF. The CDR3 nucleotides read TGTGCCAGCAGCCAAGATCCGGACAGCTCCTACGAGCAGTACTTC.

The chain couples TRBV5-5 to TRBJ1-2, with TRBD1 matching 8 bases. This CDR3 is 13 amino acids long. V lost 5 bases, J lost 6 bases, and 6 bases stayed unmatched. Looked up from germline, CDR1 is SGHKS and CDR2 is YYEKEE (reference sequence). The CDR3 nucleotides are TGTGCCAGCAGTTATGACAGGGGCCATGGCTACACCTTC. Encoded protein: CASSYDRGHGYTF.

The chain recombines TRBV5-1 with TRBJ2-1; weak D call: TRBD1 (5 bases). Germline assignment: CDR1 SGHRS and CDR2 YFSETQ. The length of the CDR3 is 14 residues. Trimming removed 4 bases from V and 6 bases from J, with 14 bases in between. The chain's CDR3 is CASSEGVQGNEQFF. In DNA form, the CDR3 reads TGCGCCAGCAGCGAAGGAGTCCAGGGCAATGAGCAGTTCTTC.

The chain recombines TRBV5-6 with TRBJ2-3; D is unresolved. Germline V CDR1 and CDR2: SGHDT, YYEEEE. V lost 2 bases and J 6 bases, leaving 10 bases between the germline ends. This CDR3 is 13 amino acids long. CDR3 sequence: CASSFVEVDTQYF. DNA of the CDR3: TGTGCCAGCAGCTTCGTCGAGGTGGATACGCAGTATTTT.

J is TRBJ2-7 and V is TRBV11-2, with TRBD1 identical over 8 bases. The CDR3 covers 17 residues. Germline CDR1 SGHAT, CDR2 FQNNGV. V lost 3 bases, J lost 0 bases, and 10 bases stayed unmatched. In DNA form, the CDR3 reads TGTGCCAGCAGCTTGGCCCCCGGACAGGGACTCTCCTACGAGCAGTACTTC. As protein: CASSLAPGQGLSYEQYF. Full variable domain (rest looked up from reference TRBV11-2 and TRBJ2-7): EAGVAQSPRYKIIEKRQSVAFWCNPISGHATLYWYQQILGQGPKLLIQFQNNGVVDDSQLPKDRFSAERLKGVDSTLKIQPAKLEDSAVYLCASSLAPGQGLSYEQYFGPGTRLTVT.

The genes are TRBV9 and TRBJ1-2; D might be TRBD1 (6 bases). CDR1 is SGDLS, CDR2 YYNGEE, per germline. The CDR3 is 20 amino acids. The germline V and J ends were trimmed by 6 bases and 8 bases, with 38 bases remaining between them. The CDR3 nucleotides read TGTGCCAGCACCCTATCCCGAGATTATGGGGACAAACTCACAGGGAGGGGCTACACCTTC. As protein: CASTLSRDYGDKLTGRGYTF. Complete variable domain (other parts from reference TRBV9 and TRBJ1-2): DSGVTQTPKHLITATGQRVTLRCSPRSGDLSVYWYQQSLDQGLQFLIQYYNGEERAKGNILERFSAQQFPDLHSELNLSSLELGDSALYFCASTLSRDYGDKLTGRGYTFGSGTRLTVV.

The sample holds one count of this clone. The chain joins TRBV7-3 to TRBJ2-7; 9 nucleotides line up with TRBD2. CDR3 length: 15 residues. Looked up from germline, CDR1 is SGHTA and CDR2 is FQGTGA. Unmatched junction bases numbered 7, after V lost 5 bases and J lost 2 bases. Here the CDR3 DNA reads TGTGCCAGCAGCCCCGGGGCGGGAGGGCCCTACGAGCAGTACTTC. Translation: CASSPGAGGPYEQYF.

This clone was observed once. This chain connects TRBV9 to TRBJ1-2; 9 bases fit TRBD1. The CDR3 has 16 amino acids. Germline V gives CDR1 SGDLS, CDR2 YYNGEE. J was trimmed by 5 bases and V by 0 bases; bases with no gene match: 8. The CDR3, as DNA: TGTGCCAGCAGCGTAGATCGAGCGGGACAGGGTTATGGCTACACCTTC. Protein: CASSVDRAGQGYGYTF.